Included here is one T cell receptor beta chain sequence, with context. Its antigen remains unknown. The record originates from a study of post-analysis software for immune sequencing data. Across the study: Relapsing-remitting, secondary progressive and progressive-relapsing forms made up the multiple sclerosis disease courses. General study findings and limits: Strong co-clustering by F measure was evident for samples that had been prepared in the same batch. Comparison of patients with controls showed 5 or 6 TRBV segments more frequent in patients, TRBV5-6, TRBV5-1 and TRBV20-1 among them.

TCR beta cDNA libraries included unique molecular identifiers. Once roughly 0.85 to 11 million T cells were used, 400,000 to 550,000 cDNA molecules resulted. A single record per CDR3 protein comes from TCRdb applying MiXCR to the PCR reads. The data contain 350,000 to 500,000 distinct CDR3 sequences, 30% to 45% of them singletons. Germline assignment: CDR1 ENHRY and CDR2 SYGVKD. The CDR3 runs 12 residues. V was shortened by 6 bases and J by 1 base, with 7 bases between the two germline ends. The sequence came from a girl aged 2-10 years with multiple sclerosis. Sequencing used blood. The rearrangement joins TRBV10-3 to TRBJ2-7; unclear D gene. The CDR3 is CAIRTNSYEQYF. The CDR3 nucleotides read TGTGCCATCAGGACCAATTCCTACGAGCAGTACTTC.